This entry features one TCR beta chain sequence. The data are from a study of shared clonotypes between healthy human individuals. The CDR3 contains 15 residues. Germline lookup yields CDR1 SGHTA and CDR2 FQGNSA. V lost 0 bases, J lost 0 bases, and 9 bases lay in between. Sequenced by immunoSEQ multiplex PCR; TCRdb stores in-frame clones only, minus some. The sample holds roughly 500,000 clones, about 96% seen once. The origin of this receptor is a woman younger than 45 in good health. The chain carries TRBV7-2 and TRBJ2-7; the D is unclear. Input material: naive CD4+ T cells sorted from blood. Subset: CD45RA+ positively selected. The DNA for the CDR3 is TGTGCCAGCAGCTTAGCTGGCAGTGGCTCCTACGAGCAGTACTTC. Residues: CASSLAGSGSYEQYF.